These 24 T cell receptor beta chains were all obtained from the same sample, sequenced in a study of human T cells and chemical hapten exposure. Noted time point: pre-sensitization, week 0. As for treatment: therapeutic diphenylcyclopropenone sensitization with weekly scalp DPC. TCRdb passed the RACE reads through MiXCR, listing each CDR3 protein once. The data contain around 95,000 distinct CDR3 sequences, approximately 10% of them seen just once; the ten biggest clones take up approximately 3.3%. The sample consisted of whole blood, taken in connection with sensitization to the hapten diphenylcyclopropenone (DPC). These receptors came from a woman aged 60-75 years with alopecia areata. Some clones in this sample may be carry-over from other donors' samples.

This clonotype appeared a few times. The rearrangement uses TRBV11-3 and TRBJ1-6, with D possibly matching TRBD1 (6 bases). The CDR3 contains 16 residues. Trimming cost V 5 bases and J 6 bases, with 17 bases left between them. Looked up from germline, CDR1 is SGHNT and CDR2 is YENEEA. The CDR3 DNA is TGTGCCAGCAGCACCGGGGGGCCAGGGGTTAATTCACCCCTCCACTTT. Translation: CASSTGGPGVNSPLHF.

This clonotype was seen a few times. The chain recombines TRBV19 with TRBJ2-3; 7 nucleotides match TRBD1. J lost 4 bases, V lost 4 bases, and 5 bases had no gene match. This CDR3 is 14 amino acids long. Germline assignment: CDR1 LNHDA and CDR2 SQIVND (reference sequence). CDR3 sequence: CASSNYRGADTQYF. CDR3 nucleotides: TGTGCCAGTAGTAACTACAGGGGAGCAGATACGCAGTATTTT.

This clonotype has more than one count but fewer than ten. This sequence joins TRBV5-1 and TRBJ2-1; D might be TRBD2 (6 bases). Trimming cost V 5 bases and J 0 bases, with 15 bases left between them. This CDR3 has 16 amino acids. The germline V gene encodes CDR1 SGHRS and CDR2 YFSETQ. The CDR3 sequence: CASSYVSGSSYNEQFF. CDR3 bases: TGCGCCAGCAGTTACGTTAGCGGAAGCTCCTACAATGAGCAGTTCTTC.

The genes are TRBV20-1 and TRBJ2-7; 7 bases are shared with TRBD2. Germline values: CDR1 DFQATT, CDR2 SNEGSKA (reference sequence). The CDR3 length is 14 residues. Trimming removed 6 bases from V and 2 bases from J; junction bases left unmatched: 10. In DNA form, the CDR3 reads TGCAGTGCCCTGGCGGGGGATGCACCCTACGAGCAGTACTTC. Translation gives CSALAGDAPYEQYF.

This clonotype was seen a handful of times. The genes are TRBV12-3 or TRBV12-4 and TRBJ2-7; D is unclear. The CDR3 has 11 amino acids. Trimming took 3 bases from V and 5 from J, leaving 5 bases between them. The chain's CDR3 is CASSFYDEQYF. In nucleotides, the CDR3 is TGTGCCAGCAGTTTTTATGACGAGCAGTACTTC.

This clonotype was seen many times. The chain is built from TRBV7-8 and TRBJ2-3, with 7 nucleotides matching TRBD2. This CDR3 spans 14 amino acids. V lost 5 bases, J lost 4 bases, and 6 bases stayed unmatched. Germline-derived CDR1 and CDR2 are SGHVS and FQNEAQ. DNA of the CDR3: TGTGCCAGCAGCCCCCGGGAGGTGTCAGATACGCAGTATTTT. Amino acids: CASSPREVSDTQYF.

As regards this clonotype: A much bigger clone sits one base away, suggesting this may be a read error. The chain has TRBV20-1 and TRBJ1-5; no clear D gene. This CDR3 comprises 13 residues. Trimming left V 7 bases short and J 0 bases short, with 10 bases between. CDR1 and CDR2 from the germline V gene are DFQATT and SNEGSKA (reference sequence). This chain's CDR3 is CSGAATSNQPQHF. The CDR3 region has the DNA TGCAGTGGGGCAGCTACTAGCAATCAGCCCCAGCATTTT.

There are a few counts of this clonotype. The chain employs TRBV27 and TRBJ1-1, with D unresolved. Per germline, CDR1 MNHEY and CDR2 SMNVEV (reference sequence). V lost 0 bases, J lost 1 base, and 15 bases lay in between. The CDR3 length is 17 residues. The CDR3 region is CASSLSPGGQANTEAFF. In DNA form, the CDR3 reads TGTGCCAGCAGTTTATCACCCGGTGGCCAGGCGAACACTGAAGCTTTCTTT.

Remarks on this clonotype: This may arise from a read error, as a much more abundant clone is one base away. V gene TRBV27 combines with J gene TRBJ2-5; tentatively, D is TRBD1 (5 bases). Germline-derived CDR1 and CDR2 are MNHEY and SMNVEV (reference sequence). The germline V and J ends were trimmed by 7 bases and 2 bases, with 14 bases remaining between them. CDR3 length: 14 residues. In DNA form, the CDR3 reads TGTGCCAGCAAGTACCAGGGATCACAAGAGACCCAGTACTTC. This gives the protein CASKYQGSQETQYF.

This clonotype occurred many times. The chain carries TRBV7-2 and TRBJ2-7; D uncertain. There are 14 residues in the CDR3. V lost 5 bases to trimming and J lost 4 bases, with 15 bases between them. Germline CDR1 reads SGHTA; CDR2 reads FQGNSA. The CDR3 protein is CASSPPGTRYEQYF. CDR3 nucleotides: TGTGCCAGCAGCCCCCCTGGCACCAGATACGAGCAGTACTTC.

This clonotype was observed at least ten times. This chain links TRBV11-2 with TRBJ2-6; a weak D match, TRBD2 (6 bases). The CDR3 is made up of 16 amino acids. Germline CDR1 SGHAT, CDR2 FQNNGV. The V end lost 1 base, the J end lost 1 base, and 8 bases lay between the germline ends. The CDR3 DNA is TGTGCCAGCAGCTTAGGGAGGGGTTCTGGGGCCAACGTCCTGACTTTC. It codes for CASSLGRGSGANVLTF.

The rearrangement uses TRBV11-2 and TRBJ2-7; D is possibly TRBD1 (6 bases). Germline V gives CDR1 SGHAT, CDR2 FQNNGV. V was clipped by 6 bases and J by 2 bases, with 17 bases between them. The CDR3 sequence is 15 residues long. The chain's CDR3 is CASSRVNRVAYEQYF. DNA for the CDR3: TGTGCCAGCAGTCGGGTAAACAGGGTAGCCTACGAGCAGTACTTC.

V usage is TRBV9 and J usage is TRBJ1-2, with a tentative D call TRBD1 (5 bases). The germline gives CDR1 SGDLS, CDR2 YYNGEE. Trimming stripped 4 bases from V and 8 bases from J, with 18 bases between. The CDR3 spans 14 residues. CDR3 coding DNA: TGTGCCAGCAGCCCGCGGGACTGGGGAAGAGGCTACACCTTC. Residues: CASSPRDWGRGYTF.

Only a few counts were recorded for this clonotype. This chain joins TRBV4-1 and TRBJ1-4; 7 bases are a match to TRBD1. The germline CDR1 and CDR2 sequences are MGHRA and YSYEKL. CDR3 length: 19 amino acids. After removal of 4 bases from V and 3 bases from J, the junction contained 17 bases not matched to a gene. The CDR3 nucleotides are TGCGCCAGCAGCCGTGTCCGGACAGGTAACCAAGGCGCTAATGAAAAACTGTTTTTT. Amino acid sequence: CASSRVRTGNQGANEKLFF.

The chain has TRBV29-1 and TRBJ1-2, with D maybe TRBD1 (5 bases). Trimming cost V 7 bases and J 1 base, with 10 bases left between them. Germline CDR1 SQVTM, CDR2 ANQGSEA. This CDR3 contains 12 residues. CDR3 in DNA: TGCAGCGCCGTAAGGGGTAACTATGGCTACACCTTC. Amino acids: CSAVRGNYGYTF.

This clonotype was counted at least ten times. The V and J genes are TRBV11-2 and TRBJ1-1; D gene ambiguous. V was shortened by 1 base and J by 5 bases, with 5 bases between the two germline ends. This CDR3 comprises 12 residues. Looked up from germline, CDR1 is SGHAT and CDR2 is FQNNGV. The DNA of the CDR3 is TGTGCCAGCAGCTTAGGGTGGACTGAAGCTTTCTTT. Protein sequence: CASSLGWTEAFF.

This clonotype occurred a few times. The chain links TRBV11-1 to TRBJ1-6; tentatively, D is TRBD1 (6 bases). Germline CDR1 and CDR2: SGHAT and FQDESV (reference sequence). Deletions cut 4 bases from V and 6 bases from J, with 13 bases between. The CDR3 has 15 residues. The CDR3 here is CASSSRQDGNSPLHF. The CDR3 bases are TGTGCCAGCAGCTCGAGACAGGATGGTAATTCACCCCTCCACTTT.

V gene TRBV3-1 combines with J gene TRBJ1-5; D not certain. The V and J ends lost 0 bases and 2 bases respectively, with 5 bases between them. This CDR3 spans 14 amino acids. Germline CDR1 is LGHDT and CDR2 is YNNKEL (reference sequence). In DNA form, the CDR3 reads TGTGCCAGCAGCCAAGATGGTGGCAATCAGCCCCAGCATTTT. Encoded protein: CASSQDGGNQPQHF. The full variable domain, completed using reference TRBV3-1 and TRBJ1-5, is DTAVSQTPKYLVTQMGNDKSIKCEQNLGHDTMYWYKQDSKKFLKIMFSYNNKELIINETVPNRFSPKSPDKAHLNLHINSLELGDSAVYFCASSQDGGNQPQHFGDGTRLSIL.

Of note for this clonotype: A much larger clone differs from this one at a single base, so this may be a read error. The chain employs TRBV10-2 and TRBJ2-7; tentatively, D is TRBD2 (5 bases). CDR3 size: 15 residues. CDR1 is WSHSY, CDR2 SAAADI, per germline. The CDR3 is CASREPSRLSYEQNF. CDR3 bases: TGCGCCAGCAGGGAACCTAGCCGTCTCTCCTACGAGCAGAACTTC.

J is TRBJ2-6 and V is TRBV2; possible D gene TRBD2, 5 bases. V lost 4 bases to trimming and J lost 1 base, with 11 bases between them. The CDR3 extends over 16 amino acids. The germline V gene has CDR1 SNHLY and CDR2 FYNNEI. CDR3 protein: CASSGLRGSGANVLTF. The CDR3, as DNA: TGTGCCAGCAGTGGTTTACGAGGGTCTGGGGCCAACGTCCTGACTTTC.

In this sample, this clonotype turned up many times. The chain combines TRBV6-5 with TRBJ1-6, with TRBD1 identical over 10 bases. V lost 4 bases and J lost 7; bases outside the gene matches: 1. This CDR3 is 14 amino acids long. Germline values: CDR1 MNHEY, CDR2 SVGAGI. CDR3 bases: TGTGCCAGCAGTTTGGGACAGGGGAATTCACCCCTCCACTTT. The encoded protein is CASSLGQGNSPLHF.

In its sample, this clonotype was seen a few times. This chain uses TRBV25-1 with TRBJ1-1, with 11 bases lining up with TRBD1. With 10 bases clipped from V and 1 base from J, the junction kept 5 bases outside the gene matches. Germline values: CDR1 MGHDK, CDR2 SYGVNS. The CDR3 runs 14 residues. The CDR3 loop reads CAKDRGHRNTEAFF. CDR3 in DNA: TGTGCCAAGGACAGGGGGCATCGGAACACTGAAGCTTTCTTT.

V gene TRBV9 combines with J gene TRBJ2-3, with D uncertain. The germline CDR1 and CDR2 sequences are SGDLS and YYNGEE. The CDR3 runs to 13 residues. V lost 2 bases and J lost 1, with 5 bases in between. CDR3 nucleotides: TGTGCCAGCAGCGTCTTCGGCACAGATACGCAGTATTTT. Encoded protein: CASSVFGTDTQYF.

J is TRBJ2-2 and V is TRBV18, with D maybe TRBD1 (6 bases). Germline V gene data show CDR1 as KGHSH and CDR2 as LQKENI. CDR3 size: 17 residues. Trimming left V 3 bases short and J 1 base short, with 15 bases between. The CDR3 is CASSPAGADRNTGELFF. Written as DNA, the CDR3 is TGTGCCAGCTCACCGGCAGGGGCCGACAGGAACACCGGGGAGCTGTTTTTT.